Listed below are T cell receptor beta chains from one sample, sequenced in a study of Ad26.COV2.S vaccination and SARS-CoV-2 variants. Measured with immunoSEQ multiplex PCR; TCRdb has only the in-frame clones, and not every one. The data contain about 180,000 clones, roughly 85% of them singletons. The sample was peripheral blood, taken after recovery from COVID-19. These receptors were taken from a human donor who had recovered from COVID-19. The CDR3 runs from the conserved cysteine through the conserved F or W. The D gene is left open where the match is weak. Not every row has a clone size; where given, it reads once, few, many or a size class.

j_gene,abundance,d_gene,v_gene,CDR3nt,CDR3aa
TRBJ1-2,NA,NA,TRBV19,TGTGCCAGTAGTTGGTCAGGCATAGACTATGGCTACACCTTC,CASSWSGIDYGYTF
TRBJ1-2,once,NA,TRBV18,TGTGCCAGCTCACCAAAGGGGACGGTCGGGATGGGCTACACCTTC,CASSPKGTVGMGYTF
TRBJ1-1,NA,NA,TRBV28,TGTGCCAGCAGGGTTGGCAGTTACCTAATGAACACTGAAGCTTTCTTT,CASRVGSYLMNTEAFF
TRBJ2-5,NA,TRBD2,TRBV6-1,TGTGCCAGCAGTGAGTGGACTAGCGGTGATAAATACCAAGAGACCCAGTACTTC,CASSEWTSGDKYQETQYF
TRBJ2-7,NA,NA,TRBV5-6,TGTGCCAGCAGCTTGGATAATTCCTACGAGCAGTACTTC,CASSLDNSYEQYF
TRBJ1-1,once,NA,TRBV28,TGTGCCAGCAGCTGGAACACTGAAGCTTTCTTT,CASSWNTEAFF
TRBJ1-5,NA,NA,TRBV20-1,TGCAGTGCTAGTGGGGGGATTGATCAGCCCCAGCATTTT,CSASGGIDQPQHF
TRBJ1-1,NA,NA,TRBV7-6,TGTGCCAGCAGCCCTTTTGGTACTGAAGCTTTCTTT,CASSPFGTEAFF
TRBJ2-7,NA,NA,TRBV4-1,TGCGCCAGCAGCCAAGGTTCCGAGCAGTACTTC,CASSQGSEQYF
TRBJ1-5,few,TRBD1,TRBV4-1,TGCGCCAGCAGCCACGGGACAGGGGCTAATCAGCCCCAGCATTTT,CASSHGTGANQPQHF
TRBJ2-7,NA,NA,TRBV6-5,TGTGCCAGCAGTTACTCGAAAGGGGGGGTCTACGAGCAGTACTTC,CASSYSKGGVYEQYF